This T cell receptor beta chain stems from a study of human T cells and chemical hapten exposure (TCRdb year 2021). A note on the overall study: For sensitization, 2% DPC in acetone was applied to a roughly 2 cm by roughly 2 cm area of upper inner arm skin. For TCR sequencing, blood came from about 28 alopecia patients at anywhere from one to four time points (pre-sensitization, 2, 6 and 24 weeks). Patch testing was performed on the upper back with Finn chambers containing 0.01% DPC, and the patch tests were scored after 6 days according to International Contact Dermatitis Research Group standards. Libraries were combined into a pool for sequencing, and differences in TCR yield between samples came mainly from small differences in library volumes within the pool. The mostly female patient cohort included alopecia areata with under or over 50% scalp involvement, alopecia totalis and alopecia universalis. Weekly therapeutic DPC doses were additionally applied to the scalp of patients throughout the roughly 22-week study period. Blood was sampled from patients pre-sensitization (week 0) and at 2, 6 and about 24 weeks after DPC sensitization. The study tracked peripheral blood TCR repertoire changes in vivo during primary and secondary sensitization to the hapten diphenylcyclopropenone (DPC) in alopecia patients. The full study reports these points: All patients had alopecia, a presumed autoimmune disease, so their immune response might differ from that of healthy individuals. Compared with pre-sensitization or healthy control sets, expanded TCRs formed significantly more large CDR3 similarity clusters, which is consistent with antigen-driven responses. DPC sensitization did not change the number of TCRs with a frequency above 1 in 1000, and there was no evidence of changes in global repertoire structure. Repeated subsampling changed both the strength of the expansion versus patch-test correlation and the threshold at which the correlation became significant. The number of PT1 expanded TCRs positively correlated with patch test score, significant at thresholds 8, 16 and 32 but not 4.

The sample's time point label, decoded: patch test 2, 6 weeks after DPC sensitization. The treatment or condition label corresponds to: therapeutic diphenylcyclopropenone sensitization with weekly scalp DPC. Blood at each patch-test visit was drawn before the patch test was applied. To be eligible, patients had to be aged 18 to 70, diagnosed with alopecia and judged suitable for DPC therapy, while pregnant patients were excluded. Total RNA was extracted from unfractionated whole blood that had been collected in Tempus Blood RNA tubes. Between the V and J ends, shortened by 6 bases and 0 bases respectively, the junction contains 15 bases. The CDR3 numbers 15 residues from cysteine through phenylalanine. Only CDR3 DNA remains: 45 bases, in frame from the first base. In the germline V gene (reference sequence), CDR1 corresponds to MNHNY and CDR2 to SVGAGI. With respect to this clonotype: The antigen it recognizes is unknown. Base qualities were left out, and no much larger clone turns up one base away.

Library construction relied on RACE. TCRdb lists the instrument as NextSeq 500. During library preparation, unique molecular identifiers were attached to individual cDNA molecules so that TCRs could be counted in a quantitative, reproducible way. Each blood RNA sample was used to sequence both TCR alpha and TCR beta chains. Per the original workflow: A median of about 87,000 TCRs per sample was observed, with a range of roughly 23,224 to 750,000. The Decombinator software suite was used to annotate the V, J and CDR3 of the TCR reads. Every sample was subsampled to the same number of TCRs (28,000) for the PS versus PT1 abundance plots. TCRs were defined as expanded if absent before sensitization and observed at least eight times at the 2-week time point. TCRdb reworked the public reads: Q25 trimming with fastp, MiXCR clone assembly, productive beta chains retained. Entries are consolidated by CDR3 protein sequence, retaining the most common genes and DNA. The V and J calls here are based on TCRdb, not the publication. For this sample there are about 350,000 distinct CDR3 sequences; around 6% appear just once. The ten largest clones take up less than 6.5% of the sample.

The sample here was whole blood, taken in connection with sensitization to the hapten diphenylcyclopropenone (DPC). The V and J segments used are TRBV6-6 and TRBJ2-7; the D gene is perhaps TRBD2, from 5 matching bases. The TCR originated in a young woman with alopecia areata. Some clones in this sample may be carry-over from other donors' samples. In nucleotides, the sequence is TGTGCCAGCAGCTACGGGGATTCGGGCTCCTACGAGCAGTACTTC. Its protein reads: CASSYGDSGSYEQYF.